This T cell receptor beta chain comes out of a study of neurological immune-mediated disorders. TCRdb re-derived calls from the 5' RACE reads in MiXCR, one entry per CDR3 protein. This table has 55,000 to 65,000 distinct CDR3 sequences, roughly 13% appearing once. The germline V and J ends were trimmed by 4 bases and 0 bases, with 15 bases remaining between them. Germline values: CDR1 MNHEY, CDR2 SVGAGI. The CDR3 consists of 17 residues. The sample holds many counts of this clonotype. The rearrangement uses TRBV6-5 and TRBJ2-2; tentatively, D is TRBD1 or TRBD2 (5 bases each). The source material was PBMCs. The receptor's source is a woman in her sixties or seventies with HTLV-1-associated myelopathy (HAM/TSP). Here the CDR3 DNA reads TGTGCCAGCAGTTGGGTCTTAGGGACGGCGAACACCGGGGAGCTGTTTTTT. It codes for CASSWVLGTANTGELFF.